This T cell receptor (beta chain) originates from a study of T cell responses to AZD1222 COVID-19 vaccine. Study-level findings and limits: Seropositive AZD1222 recipients at baseline numbered only five or six. Clonal diversity was possibly underestimated; the donors were predominantly white British and more often female.

Using immunoSEQ multiplex PCR, the repertoire was profiled, and TCRdb retains in-frame clones only, with some absent. Here the sample spans around 120,000 clones, roughly 91% being singletons. The CDR3 runs to 18 residues. V lost 2 bases and J lost 0, with 18 bases in between. Germline CDR1 SGHTA, CDR2 FQGNSA. In regard to this clone: Its specificity is not known.

The specimen comprised peripheral blood, sampled on day 0 of AZD1222 vaccination. This TCR was sampled from an adult in good health. V gene TRBV7-2 combines with J gene TRBJ2-3, with D possibly TRBD1 on 5 matching bases. CDR3 bases: TGTGCCAGCAGCTTAATTGGGGCTAGTCCCTTAAGCACAGATACGCAGTATTTT. Amino acids: CASSLIGASPLSTDTQYF. The full variable domain, its missing parts supplied by reference TRBV7-2 and TRBJ2-3, is GAGVSQSPSNKVTEKGKDVELRCDPISGHTALYWYRQSLGQGLEFLIYFQGNSAPDKSGLPSDRFSAERTGGSVSTLTIQRTQQEDSAVYLCASSLIGASPLSTDTQYFGPGTRLTVL.